These T cell receptor beta chains were read from a single sample in a study of CD8 T cells in Susac syndrome. TCRdb ran MiXCR on the immunoSEQ multiplex PCR reads and lists one entry per CDR3 protein. The data show some 130,000 distinct CDR3 sequences, around 91% seen once. The sequencing sample was made of CD8+ T cells from PBMCs. These TCRs come from a human donor with multiple sclerosis. The CDR3 runs from the conserved cysteine through the conserved F or W. Fields, in order: CDR3 DNA, CDR3 protein, D gene, J gene, clone size, V gene, CDR3 length. D genes are given only for firm matches. Rows may omit the clone size; those that give it use once, few, many or a size class.

TGTGCCTGGAGCGAGATCCCGAACACTGAAGCTTTCTTT CAWSEIPNTEAFF NA TRBJ1-1 NA TRBV30 13
TGTGCCAGTAGTGGGACAGGGTATTACGAGCAGTACTTC CASSGTGYYEQYF TRBD1 TRBJ2-7 NA TRBV19 13
TGTGCCAGCAGCATCGACAGGGGGTACACTGAAGCTTTCTTT CASSIDRGYTEAFF TRBD1 TRBJ1-1 once TRBV5-4 14
TGTGCCATCAGAGGCGGGACCCTGAACACTGAAGCTTTCTTT CAIRGGTLNTEAFF NA TRBJ1-1 once TRBV10-3 14
TGTGCCAGCAGTTTAGCCGCAGATACGCAGTATTTT CASSLAADTQYF NA TRBJ2-3 few TRBV27 12
TGCAGCGCCCTTGCCCAGGGGGCGGGTGAGCAGTACTTC CSALAQGAGEQYF TRBD1 TRBJ2-7 NA TRBV29-1 13
TGTGCCAGCAGCAAAGGCTGGGGTCCCCAGCATTTT CASSKGWGPQHF NA TRBJ1-5 NA TRBV21-1 12
TGCGCCAGCAGCCAAGATTTTCTCGAGACTAGCAGAGACCAAGAGACCCAGTACTTC CASSQDFLETSRDQETQYF TRBD2 TRBJ2-5 NA TRBV4-3 19
TGTGCCAGCATGCAGCGAGAACAAGAGACCCAGTACTTC CASMQREQETQYF NA TRBJ2-5 NA TRBV27 13
TGTGCCAGCAGTGAATTTGGGACAGGGTCGGATGGCTACACCTTC CASSEFGTGSDGYTF TRBD1 TRBJ1-2 NA TRBV6-1 15
TGTGCCAGCAGTGATAATTACCTACCTGGGCCCTATGGCTACACCTTC CASSDNYLPGPYGYTF NA TRBJ1-2 NA TRBV12-3/TRBV12-4 16
TGTGCCAGCAGTTACTCTGGACTAGCGAACAATGAGCAGTTCTTC CASSYSGLANNEQFF TRBD2 TRBJ2-1 NA TRBV6-2/TRBV6-3 15
TGTGCCACCAGTGTGATAGCGGATGTAGGAGAGACCCAGTACTTC CATSVIADVGETQYF NA TRBJ2-5 NA TRBV24-1 15
TGTGCCAGCAGCTTAGCTTGGAGCGGGGTTTGGGATGAGCAGTTCTTC CASSLAWSGVWDEQFF TRBD2 TRBJ2-1 NA TRBV7-6 16
TGTGCCAGCAGTTTAGGAGCCTCCTATGGCTACACCTTC CASSLGASYGYTF NA TRBJ1-2 NA TRBV12-3/TRBV12-4 13